This TCR beta chain was retrieved from a study of cytomegalovirus exposure and HLA in healthy donors. Findings and limits, study-wide: Prior analysis indicated that the majority of TCR beta V segments exhibited productivity approximately 90% or approximately 30% of the time. The analysis excluded some indistinguishable V segments, including TRBV6-2 and TRBV6-3. The authors later found most CMV-associated TCR beta chains appeared HLA-restricted. Reportedly, HLA-A and HLA-B alleles of most subjects were accurately predicted from TCR beta.

13 Jbeta primers and 60 Vbeta primers were used for the PCR. The data were produced by immunoSEQ multiplex PCR, yet TCRdb's version contains in-frame clones alone and is incomplete. The sample yields 150,000 to 200,000 clones, 81% seen once. Worth noting for this clone: The antigen remains unidentified.

Looked up from germline, CDR1 is SGHTA and CDR2 is FQGTGA. The CDR3 extends over 14 amino acids. The junction had 5 bases not matched to a gene; V was cut back by 5 bases and J by 2 bases. This sequence joins TRBV7-3 and TRBJ1-1; 7 nucleotides line up with TRBD1. The TCR comes from a woman between 18 and 30 years old in good health and CMV-seronegative. Sequenced: PBMCs. CDR3 sequence reads: CASSERQGNTEAFF. The CDR3 coding sequence is TGTGCCAGCAGCGAACGACAGGGAAACACTGAAGCTTTCTTT.